This entry describes one TCR beta chain. This clone appeared a single time. There is no known antigen for this receptor. No base quality information exists; no much larger clone differs at one position. This sample stems from a study of blood T cell dynamics during melanoma immunotherapy (dated by TCRdb to the early 2020s). Broadly, across the study: Patients had metastatic melanoma and received first-line pembrolizumab or nivolumab plus ipilimumab as standard of care in the United Kingdom. A training cohort was formed from consecutive patients, and a further independent group of patients from the same centre was pooled into an external validation set. Peripheral T cell receptor repertoires of metastatic melanoma patients were profiled before and after one cycle of checkpoint inhibitor therapy to find early correlates of response. What the research found in general, with its limitations: Whether the T cell clones behind the repertoire changes were melanoma-specific or instead reflected general immune activation was something the study could not determine. Unlike progressors, patients who went on to achieve disease control showed a bifurcated reorganization of the PBMC repertoire at W3, with either increased clonality or increased diversity. The relatively small sample size was acknowledged as potentially limiting generalization of the results.

The sample's time point label, in plain terms: week 3, after first cycle of checkpoint inhibitor. Blood was sampled before treatment (T0) and at week 3 (W3), after the first cycle of checkpoint blockade. Except for a couple of patients with rapid clinical progression, response was assessed 12 weeks after the first infusion by RECIST 1.1; disease control meant complete response, partial response or stable disease. Any patient who had received prior systemic cancer treatment, was on concomitant immunosuppressant therapy or had synchronous other active malignancies was excluded. Both bulk PBMC and plasma cell-free DNA were sequenced for TCR beta so that circulating cells and T cell turnover could be tracked. PBMC were isolated from blood with Lymphoprep and SepMate tubes, followed by red cell lysis. QIAamp DNA Blood Mini kits were used to extract DNA from PBMC and sorted T cell subsets. The CDR1 and CDR2 encoded by the germline V gene (reference sequence) are LNHDA and SQIVND. Inclusive of the bounding cysteine and phenylalanine, the CDR3 is 16 residues long. Just CDR3 DNA is preserved here, 48 bases in frame from base 1. V lost 4 bases and J lost 5 bases, and the count of bases not matched to a germline gene is 12.

A fixed 350 ng of DNA was loaded for every bulk PBMC sample. The immunoSEQ TCRb Assay kit was used according to manufacturer instructions to amplify TCR beta CDR3 sequences from genomic DNA. The KAPA Library Quantification Kit for Illumina platforms was used to quantify the pooled libraries by qPCR. Pooled libraries were clustered at about 0.6-1.2 pM and sequenced on an Illumina NextSeq 500. The source study handled its data this way. TCR data were analyzed with immunoSEQ ANALYZER and the R LymphoSeq package. A rearrangement efficiency score was calculated as productive divided by the sum of productive and non-productive CDR3 sequences. Clonality was assessed using the Gini coefficient and diversity using the Renyi index at alpha=1, with pairwise comparisons between timepoints within each patient. Clonal relatedness, based on an edit distance of 3, and repertoire similarity, based on the Bhattacharyya coefficient, were both computed in LymphoSeq. To classify response, a linear discriminant analysis based on week-3 changes in clonality and diversity was built using the R MASS and caret packages. The source is immuneACCESS, and TCRdb retained only in-frame sequences with V and J called. Part of the clones is not carried over; for the studies checked, unresolved V genes explain less than half of this, and the remainder is unexplained. The DNA gave D and trimming, while V, J and clone size come from that table. The sample records around 11,000 clones, roughly 90% of which are singletons. The biggest ten clones account for around 24% of the sample.

The chain is assembled from TRBV19 and TRBJ2-7, with TRBD1 identical over 9 junction bases. The sample here was blood, taken from a patient treated with checkpoint blockade. The clonotype comes from a human donor with melanoma. Here the CDR3 is given as CASSRPSGTGTHEQYF. The DNA sequence is TGTGCCAGTAGTAGGCCCTCCGGGACAGGGACCCACGAGCAGTACTTC.